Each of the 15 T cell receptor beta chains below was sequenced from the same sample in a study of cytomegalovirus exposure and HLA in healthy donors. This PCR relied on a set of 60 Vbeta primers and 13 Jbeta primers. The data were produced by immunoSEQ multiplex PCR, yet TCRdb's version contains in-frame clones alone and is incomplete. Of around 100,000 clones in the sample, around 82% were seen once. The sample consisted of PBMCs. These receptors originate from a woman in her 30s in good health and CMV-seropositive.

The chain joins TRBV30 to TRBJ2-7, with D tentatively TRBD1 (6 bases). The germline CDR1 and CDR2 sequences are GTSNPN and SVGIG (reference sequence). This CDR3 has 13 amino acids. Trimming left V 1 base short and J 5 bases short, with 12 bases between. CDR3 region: CAWSAGWGHEQYF. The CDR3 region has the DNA TGTGCCTGGAGTGCTGGGTGGGGGCACGAGCAGTACTTC.

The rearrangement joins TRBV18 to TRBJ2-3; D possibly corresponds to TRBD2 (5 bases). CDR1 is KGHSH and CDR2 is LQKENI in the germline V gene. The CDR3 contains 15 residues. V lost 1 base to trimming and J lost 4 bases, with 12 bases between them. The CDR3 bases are TGTGCCAGCTCACCACTCCGGGAAGGCTCAGATACGCAGTATTTT. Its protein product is CASSPLREGSDTQYF.

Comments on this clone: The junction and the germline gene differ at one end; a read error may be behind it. DNA for the CDR3: TGTGCTAGCAGCCTCGGGACAGGGACCGGGGAGCTGTTTTTT. This gives the protein CASSLGTGTGELFF. The V and J genes are TRBV7-7 and TRBJ2-2; 9 nucleotides line up with TRBD1. CDR3 length: 14 residues. Germline V gene sequence: CDR1 SSHAT, CDR2 FNYEAQ (reference sequence).

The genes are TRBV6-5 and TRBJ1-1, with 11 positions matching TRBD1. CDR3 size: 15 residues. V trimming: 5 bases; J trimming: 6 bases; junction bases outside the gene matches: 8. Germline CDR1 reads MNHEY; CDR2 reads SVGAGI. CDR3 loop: CASSVRTGGLAEAFF. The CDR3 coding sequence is TGTGCCAGCAGTGTAAGGACAGGGGGCCTTGCTGAAGCTTTCTTT.

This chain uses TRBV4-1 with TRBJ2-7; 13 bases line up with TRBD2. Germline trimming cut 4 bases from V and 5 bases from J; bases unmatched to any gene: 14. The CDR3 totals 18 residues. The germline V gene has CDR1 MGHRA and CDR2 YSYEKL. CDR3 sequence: CASSPGGLAGRRTDEQYF. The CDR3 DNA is TGCGCCAGCAGCCCCGGGGGACTAGCGGGGAGACGCACTGACGAGCAGTACTTC.

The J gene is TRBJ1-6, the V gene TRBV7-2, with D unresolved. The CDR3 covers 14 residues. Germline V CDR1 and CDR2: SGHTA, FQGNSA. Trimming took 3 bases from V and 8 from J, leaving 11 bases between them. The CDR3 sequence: CASSFRIWDSPLHF. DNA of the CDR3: TGTGCCAGCAGCTTCAGGATTTGGGATTCACCCCTCCACTTT. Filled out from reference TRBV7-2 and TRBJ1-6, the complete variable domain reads GAGVSQSPSNKVTEKGKDVELRCDPISGHTALYWYRQSLGQGLEFLIYFQGNSAPDKSGLPSDRFSAERTGGSVSTLTIQRTQQEDSAVYLCASSFRIWDSPLHFGNGTRLTVT.

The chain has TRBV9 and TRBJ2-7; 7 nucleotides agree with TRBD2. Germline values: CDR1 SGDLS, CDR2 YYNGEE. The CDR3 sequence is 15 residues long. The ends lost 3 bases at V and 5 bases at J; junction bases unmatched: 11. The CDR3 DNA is TGTGCCAGCAGCGCCGGTAGCGGGTGGATGGACGAGCAGTACTTC. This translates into CASSAGSGWMDEQYF.

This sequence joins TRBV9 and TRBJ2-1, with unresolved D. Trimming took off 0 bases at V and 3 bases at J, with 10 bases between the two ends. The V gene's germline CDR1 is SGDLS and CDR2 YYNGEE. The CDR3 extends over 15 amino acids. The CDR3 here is CASSVDPNYYNEQFF. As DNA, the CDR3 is TGTGCCAGCAGCGTAGATCCAAACTACTACAATGAGCAGTTCTTC.

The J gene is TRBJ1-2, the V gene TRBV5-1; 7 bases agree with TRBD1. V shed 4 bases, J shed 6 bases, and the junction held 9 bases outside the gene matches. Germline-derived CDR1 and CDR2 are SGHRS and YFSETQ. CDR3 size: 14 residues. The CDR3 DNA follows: TGCGCCAGCAGCCCCAGGACAGGAGAAAATGGCTACACCTTC. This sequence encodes CASSPRTGENGYTF. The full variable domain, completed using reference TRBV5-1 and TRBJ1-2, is KAGVTQTPRYLIKTRGQQVTLSCSPISGHRSVSWYQQTPGQGLQFLFEYFSETQRNKGNFPGRFSGRQFSNSRSEMNVSTLELGDSALYLCASSPRTGENGYTFGSGTRLTVV.

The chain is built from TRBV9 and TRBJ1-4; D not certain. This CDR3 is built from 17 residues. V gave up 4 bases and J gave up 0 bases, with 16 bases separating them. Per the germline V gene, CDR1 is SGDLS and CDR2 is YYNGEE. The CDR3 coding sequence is TGTGCCAGCAGCCAAAACCCATACAAGACAACTAATGAAAAACTGTTTTTT. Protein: CASSQNPYKTTNEKLFF.

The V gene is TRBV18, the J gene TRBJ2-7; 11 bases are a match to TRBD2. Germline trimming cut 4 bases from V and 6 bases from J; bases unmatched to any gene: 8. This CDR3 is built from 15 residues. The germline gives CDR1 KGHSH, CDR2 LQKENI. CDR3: CASSLLAGVSGEQYF. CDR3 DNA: TGTGCCAGCTCACTACTAGCGGGAGTTTCCGGCGAGCAGTACTTC.

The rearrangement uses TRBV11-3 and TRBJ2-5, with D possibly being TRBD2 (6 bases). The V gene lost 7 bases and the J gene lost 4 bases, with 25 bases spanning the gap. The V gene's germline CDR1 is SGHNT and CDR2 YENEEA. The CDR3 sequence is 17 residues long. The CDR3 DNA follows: TGTGCCAGCACCCAACGGGGGTGGGGCGGCAGACTAGAGACCCAGTACTTC. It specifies CASTQRGWGGRLETQYF.

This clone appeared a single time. The CDR3 reads CASSDPLRDRTYGYTF. The CDR3, as DNA: TGTGCCAGCAGTGACCCCCTCCGGGATAGAACTTATGGCTACACCTTC. This sequence joins TRBV6-1 and TRBJ1-2; D is uncertain. This CDR3 is built from 16 residues. The germline V gene has CDR1 MNHNS and CDR2 SASEGT. V shed 3 bases and J shed 5 bases, with 19 bases lying between them.

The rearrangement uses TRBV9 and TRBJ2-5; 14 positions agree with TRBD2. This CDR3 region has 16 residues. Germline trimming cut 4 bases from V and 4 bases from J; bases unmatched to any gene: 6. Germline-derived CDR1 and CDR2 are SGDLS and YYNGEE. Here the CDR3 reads CASSTQTSGGAETQYF. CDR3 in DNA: TGTGCCAGCAGCACGCAGACTAGCGGGGGGGCAGAGACCCAGTACTTC.

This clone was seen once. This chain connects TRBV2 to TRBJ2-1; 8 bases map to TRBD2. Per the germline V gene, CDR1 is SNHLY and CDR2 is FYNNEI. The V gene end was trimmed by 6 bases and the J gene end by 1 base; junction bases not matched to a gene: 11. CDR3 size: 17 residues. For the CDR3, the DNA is TGTGCCAGCAGCCCCGGACTAGCTTTACGGTCCTACAATGAGCAGTTCTTC. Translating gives CASSPGLALRSYNEQFF.